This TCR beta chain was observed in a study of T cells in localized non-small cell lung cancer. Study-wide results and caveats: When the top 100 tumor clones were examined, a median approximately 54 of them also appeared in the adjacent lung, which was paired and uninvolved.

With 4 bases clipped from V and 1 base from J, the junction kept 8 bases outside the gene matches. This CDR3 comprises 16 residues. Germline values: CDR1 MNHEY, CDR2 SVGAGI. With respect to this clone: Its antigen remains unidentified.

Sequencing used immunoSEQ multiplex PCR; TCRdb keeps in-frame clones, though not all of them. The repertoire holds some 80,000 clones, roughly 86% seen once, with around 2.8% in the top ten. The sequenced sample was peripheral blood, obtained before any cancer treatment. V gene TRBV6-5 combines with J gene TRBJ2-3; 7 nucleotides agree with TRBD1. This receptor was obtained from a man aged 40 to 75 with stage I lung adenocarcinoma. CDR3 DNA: TGTGCCAGCAGTTTCACGGACAGGCACGGCACAGATACGCAGTATTTT. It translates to CASSFTDRHGTDTQYF.